This T cell receptor beta chain appears in the sequencing data of a study of blood T cell repertoires in COVID-19. Study details: Spain, Italy and the United States supplied samples that represented acute and convalescent COVID-19. The cDNA or gDNA used as material had been derived from T cells, B-cell-depleted T cells, or PBMCs.

This clone came up a few times. Clones were read by immunoSEQ multiplex PCR, and TCRdb kept only the in-frame ones, dropping some. Of under 250,000 clones listed, 65% to 90% are singletons. The V gene's germline CDR1 is SGHDT and CDR2 YYEEEE. The CDR3 loop spans 16 amino acids. The V segment lost 4 bases and the J segment 4 bases; nucleotides outside the gene matches: 9. The rearrangement uses TRBV5-6 and TRBJ2-2; 8 bases align to TRBD2. What was sequenced was peripheral blood. The TCR originated in a man aged 45-60 years with active or convalescent COVID-19. The CDR3 loop reads CASSPAGVASTGELFF. CDR3 sequence (DNA): TGTGCCAGCAGCCCAGCGGGGGTTGCTAGCACCGGGGAGCTGTTTTTT. The full variable domain, completed using reference TRBV5-6 and TRBJ2-2, is DAGVTQSPTHLIKTRGQQVTLRCSPKSGHDTVSWYQQALGQGPQFIFQYYEEEERQRGNFPDRFSGHQFPNYSSELNVNALLLGDSALYLCASSPAGVASTGELFFGEGSRLTVL.